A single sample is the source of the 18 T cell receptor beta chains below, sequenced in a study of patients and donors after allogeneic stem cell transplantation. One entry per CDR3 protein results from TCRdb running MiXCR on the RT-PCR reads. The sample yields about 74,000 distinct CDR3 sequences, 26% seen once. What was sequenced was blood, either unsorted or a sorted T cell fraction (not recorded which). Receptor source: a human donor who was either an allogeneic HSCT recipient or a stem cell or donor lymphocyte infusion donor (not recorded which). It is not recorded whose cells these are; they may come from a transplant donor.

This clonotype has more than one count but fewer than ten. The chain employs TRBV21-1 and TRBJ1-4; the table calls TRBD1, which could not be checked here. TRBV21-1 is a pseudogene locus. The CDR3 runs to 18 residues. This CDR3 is CASSKIQLLDRVNEKLFF. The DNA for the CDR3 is TGTGCCAGCAGCAAAATTCAATTACTCGACAGGGTTAATGAAAAACTGTTTTTT.

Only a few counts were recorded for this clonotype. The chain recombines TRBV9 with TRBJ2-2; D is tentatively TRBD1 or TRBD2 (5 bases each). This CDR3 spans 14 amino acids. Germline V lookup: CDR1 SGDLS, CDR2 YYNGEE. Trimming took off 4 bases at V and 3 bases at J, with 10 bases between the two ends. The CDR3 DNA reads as TGTGCCAGCAGCAGGGACCACTACACCGGGGAGCTGTTTTTT. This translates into CASSRDHYTGELFF.

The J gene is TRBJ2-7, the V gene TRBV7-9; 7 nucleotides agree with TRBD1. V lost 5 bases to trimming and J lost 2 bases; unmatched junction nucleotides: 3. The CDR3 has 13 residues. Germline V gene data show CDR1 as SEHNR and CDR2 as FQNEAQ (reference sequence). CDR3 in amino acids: CASSGDRTYEQYF. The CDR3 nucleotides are TGTGCCAGCAGCGGGGACAGAACCTACGAGCAGTACTTC.

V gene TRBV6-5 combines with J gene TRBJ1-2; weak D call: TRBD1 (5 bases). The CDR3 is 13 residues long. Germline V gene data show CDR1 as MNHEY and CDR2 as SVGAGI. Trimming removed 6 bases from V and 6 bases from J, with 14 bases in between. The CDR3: CASSWDPRDGYTF. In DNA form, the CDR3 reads TGTGCCAGCAGCTGGGACCCGCGGGATGGCTACACCTTC.

As DNA, the CDR3 is TGTGCCAGCAGTTTTTGGTGGCGGAATCAAGAGACCCAGTACTTC. Translating it yields CASSFWWRNQETQYF. The genes are TRBV28 and TRBJ2-5; D not certain. Trimming left V 3 bases short and J 2 bases short, with 13 bases between. The CDR3 covers 15 residues. The germline gives CDR1 MDHEN, CDR2 SYDVKM.

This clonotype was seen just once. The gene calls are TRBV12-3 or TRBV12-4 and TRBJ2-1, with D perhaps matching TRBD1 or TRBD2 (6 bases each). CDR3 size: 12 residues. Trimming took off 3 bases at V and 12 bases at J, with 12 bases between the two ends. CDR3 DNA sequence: TGTGCCAGCAGTTTCGGGGGCGTCGGGCAGTTCTTC. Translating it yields CASSFGGVGQFF.

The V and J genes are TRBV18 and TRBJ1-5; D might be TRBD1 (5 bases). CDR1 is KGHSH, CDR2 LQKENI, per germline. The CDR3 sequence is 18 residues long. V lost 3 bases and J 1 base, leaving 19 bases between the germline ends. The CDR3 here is CASSPGRVIFSSNQPQHF. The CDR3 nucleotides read TGTGCCAGCTCACCCGGCAGGGTAATATTTTCGAGCAATCAGCCCCAGCATTTT. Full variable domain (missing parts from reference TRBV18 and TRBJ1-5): NAGVMQNPRHLVRRRGQEARLRCSPMKGHSHVYWYRQLPEEGLKFMVYLQKENIIDESGMPKERFSAEFPKEGPSILRIQQVVRGDSAAYFCASSPGRVIFSSNQPQHFGDGTRLSIL.

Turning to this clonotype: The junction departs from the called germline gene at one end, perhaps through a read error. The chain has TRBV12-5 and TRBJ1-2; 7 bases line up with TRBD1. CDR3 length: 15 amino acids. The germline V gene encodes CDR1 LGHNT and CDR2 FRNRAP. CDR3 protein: CASGLAPGTAYGCTF. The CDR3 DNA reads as TGTGCTAGTGGTTTGGCACCGGGGACAGCCTATGGCTGCACCTTC.

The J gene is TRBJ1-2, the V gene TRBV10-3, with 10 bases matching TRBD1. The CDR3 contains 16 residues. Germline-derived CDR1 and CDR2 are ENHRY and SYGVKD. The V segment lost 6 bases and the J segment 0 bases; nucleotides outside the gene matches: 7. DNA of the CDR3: TGTGCCATCAGCTCGGGACAGGGGAATACTAACTATGGCTACACCTTC. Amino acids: CAISSGQGNTNYGYTF.

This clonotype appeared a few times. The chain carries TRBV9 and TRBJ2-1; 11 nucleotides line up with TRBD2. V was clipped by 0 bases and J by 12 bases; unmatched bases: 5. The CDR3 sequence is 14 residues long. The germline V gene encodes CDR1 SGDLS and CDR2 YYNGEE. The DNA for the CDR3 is TGTGCCAGCAGCGTAGAACCTAGCGGGGGGTCGCAGTTCTTC. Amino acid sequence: CASSVEPSGGSQFF.

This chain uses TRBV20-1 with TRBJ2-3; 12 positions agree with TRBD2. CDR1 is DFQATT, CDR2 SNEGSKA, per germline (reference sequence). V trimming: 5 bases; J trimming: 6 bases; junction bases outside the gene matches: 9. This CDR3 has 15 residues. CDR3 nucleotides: TGCAGTGCTGCGAACAGACTAGCGGGGGCCGATACGCAGTATTTT. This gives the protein CSAANRLAGADTQYF.

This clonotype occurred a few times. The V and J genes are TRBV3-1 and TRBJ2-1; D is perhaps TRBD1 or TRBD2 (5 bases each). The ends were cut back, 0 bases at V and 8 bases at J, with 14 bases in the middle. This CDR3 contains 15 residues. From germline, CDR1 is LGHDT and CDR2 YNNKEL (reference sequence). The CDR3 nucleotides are TGTGCCAGCAGCCAAGATCGGGACCCTGCGGATGAGCAGTTCTTC. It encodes CASSQDRDPADEQFF.

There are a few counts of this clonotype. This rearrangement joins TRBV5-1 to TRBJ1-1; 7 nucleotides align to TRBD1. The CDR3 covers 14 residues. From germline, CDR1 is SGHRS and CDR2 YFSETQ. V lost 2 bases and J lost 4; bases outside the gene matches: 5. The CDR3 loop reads CASSFGDRGTEAFF. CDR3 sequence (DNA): TGCGCCAGCAGCTTTGGGGACAGAGGCACTGAAGCTTTCTTT. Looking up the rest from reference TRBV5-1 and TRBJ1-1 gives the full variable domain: KAGVTQTPRYLIKTRGQQVTLSCSPISGHRSVSWYQQTPGQGLQFLFEYFSETQRNKGNFPGRFSGRQFSNSRSEMNVSTLELGDSALYLCASSFGDRGTEAFFGQGTRLTVV.

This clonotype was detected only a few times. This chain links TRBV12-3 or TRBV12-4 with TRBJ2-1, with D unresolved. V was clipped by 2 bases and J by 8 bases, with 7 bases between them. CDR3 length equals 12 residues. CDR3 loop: CASSLNTHEQFF. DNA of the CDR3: TGTGCCAGCAGTTTAAACACCCATGAGCAGTTCTTC.

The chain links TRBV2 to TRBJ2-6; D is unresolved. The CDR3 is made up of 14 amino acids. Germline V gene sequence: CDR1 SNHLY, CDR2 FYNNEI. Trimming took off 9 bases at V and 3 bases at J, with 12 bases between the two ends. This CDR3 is CASFDSGGANVLTF. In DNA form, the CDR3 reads TGTGCCAGTTTCGATTCGGGTGGGGCCAACGTCCTGACTTTC. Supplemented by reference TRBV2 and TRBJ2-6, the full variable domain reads EPEVTQTPSHQVTQMGQEVILRCVPISNHLYFYWYRQILGQKVEFLVSFYNNEISEKSEIFDDQFSVERPDGSNFTLKIRSTKLEDSAMYFCASFDSGGANVLTFGAGSRLTVL.

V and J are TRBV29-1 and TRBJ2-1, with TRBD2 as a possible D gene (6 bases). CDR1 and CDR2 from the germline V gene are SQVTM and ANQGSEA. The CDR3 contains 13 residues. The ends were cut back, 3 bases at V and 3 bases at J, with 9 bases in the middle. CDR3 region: CSVEDYLYNEQFF. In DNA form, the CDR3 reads TGCAGCGTTGAGGACTACCTCTACAATGAGCAGTTCTTC.

CDR3 residues: CASSYRLAGGPRTYNEQFF. The CDR3 DNA reads TGTGCCAGCAGTTATCGGCTAGCGGGAGGTCCCAGGACCTACAATGAGCAGTTCTTC. J is TRBJ2-1 and V is TRBV6-2 or TRBV6-3; 11 positions match TRBD2. The trim removed 3 bases at V and 2 bases at J, leaving 12 bases unmatched. Looked up from germline, CDR1 is MNHEY and CDR2 is SVGEGT. The CDR3 length is 19 residues.

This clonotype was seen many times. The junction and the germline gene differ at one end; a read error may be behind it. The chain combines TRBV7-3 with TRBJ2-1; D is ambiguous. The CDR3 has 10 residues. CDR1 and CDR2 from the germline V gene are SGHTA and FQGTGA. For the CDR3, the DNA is TGTGCCAGCAGCTCCGGAACTAAGCTCTTC. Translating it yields CASSSGTKLF. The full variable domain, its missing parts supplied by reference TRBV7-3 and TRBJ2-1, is GAGVSQTPSNKVTEKGKYVELRCDPISGHTALYWYRQSLGQGPEFLIYFQGTGAADDSGLPNDRFFAVRPEGSVSTLKIQRTERGDSAVYLCASSSGTKLFGPGTRLTVL.